These 27 T cell receptor beta chains were all obtained from the same sample, sequenced in a study of T-cell reconstitution after alpha-beta-depleted transplantation in children. This sample's TCRbeta library carried unique molecular identifier barcodes. TCRdb analysed the PCR reads with MiXCR anew, one entry per CDR3 protein. The table lists some 200,000 distinct CDR3 sequences, 11% of them singletons, with roughly 28% in the top ten. The material sequenced was PBMCs, taken before TCRalphabeta/CD19-depleted stem cell transplant. These receptors all stem from a child in the first two years of life with acute myeloid leukemia, due to receive a stem cell transplant.

This clonotype appeared many times. The V call is TRBV7-6, the J call TRBJ1-4, with 9 bases that match TRBD1. Trimming at V came to 5 bases and at J to 8 bases, leaving 9 bases not matched to a gene. The CDR3 loop spans 15 amino acids. CDR1 SGHVS and CDR2 FNYEAQ come from the germline V gene. CDR3 protein: CASSAPQGAGEKLFF. CDR3 sequence (DNA): TGTGCCAGCAGCGCCCCACAGGGGGCTGGCGAAAAACTGTTTTTT.

This clonotype occurred many times. J is TRBJ2-5 and V is TRBV18, with 12 bases identical to TRBD2. Unmatched junction bases numbered 9, after V lost 5 bases and J lost 5 bases. CDR1 and CDR2 from the germline V gene are KGHSH and LQKENI. The CDR3 spans 16 residues. CDR3 nucleotide sequence: TGTGCCAGCTCATCGACTAGCGGGGGACCCCTGGAGACCCAGTACTTC. It translates to CASSSTSGGPLETQYF.

This clonotype was seen ten or more times. The J gene is TRBJ1-1, the V gene TRBV30, with 7 nucleotides matching TRBD1. From germline, CDR1 is GTSNPN and CDR2 SVGIG (reference sequence). The CDR3 runs to 15 residues. V was pared by 5 bases and J by 2 bases, with 11 bases of the junction left unmatched. The CDR3 spells CAWGSPGGGNTEAFF. The CDR3 DNA reads as TGTGCCTGGGGCAGTCCAGGGGGGGGAAACACTGAAGCTTTCTTT.

As regards this clonotype: A much larger clone lies one base from this, so it may be a read error. The gene calls are TRBV29-1 and TRBJ2-1, with 8 bases identical to TRBD2. V trimming: 7 bases; J trimming: 13 bases; junction bases outside the gene matches: 18. Germline assignment: CDR1 SQVTM and CDR2 ANQGSEA. The CDR3 spans 14 residues. DNA of the CDR3: TGCAGCGCTACACGGGGACTAGTGGAGGGTGTACAGTTCTTC. This encodes CSATRGLVEGVQFF.

As concerns this clonotype: A junction end diverges from the germline sequence, so it may reflect a read error. V and J are TRBV20-1 and TRBJ1-1; D gene unclear. This CDR3 comprises 16 residues. Germline CDR1 and CDR2: DFQATT and SNEGSKA (reference sequence). CDR3 amino acids: CSAGDQYVAANTEAFF. CDR3 bases: TGCAGTGCTGGAGATCAATACGTAGCAGCGAACACTGAAGCTTTCTTT.

In the case of this clonotype: A read error may be the cause here, since a much bigger clone is one base away. V and J are TRBV4-2 and TRBJ1-4; D call uncertain. The length of the CDR3 is 15 residues. Germline V CDR1 and CDR2: LGHNA, YNFKEQ. The CDR3 loop reads CASGQVGTTNEKLFF. The CDR3 coding sequence is TGTGCCAGCGGCCAAGTCGGGACAACTAATGAAAAACTGTTTTTT.

This clonotype came up many times. The rearrangement links TRBV28 to TRBJ1-2; D remains ambiguous. The CDR3 spans 13 residues. Trimming removed 3 bases at V and 7 bases at J, with 12 bases between. Germline V lookup: CDR1 MDHEN, CDR2 SYDVKM. The CDR3 coding sequence is TGTGCCAGCAGTTTCGGGGTTGTCTTTGGCTACACCTTC. Translating it yields CASSFGVVFGYTF.

At least ten counts were recorded for this clonotype. This chain joins TRBV28 and TRBJ2-3; D may be TRBD2 (6 bases). V was clipped by 4 bases and J by 3 bases, with 17 bases between them. The CDR3 contains 16 residues. Per germline, CDR1 MDHEN and CDR2 SYDVKM. The CDR3 DNA reads TGTGCCAGCAGTTCGCCGGCGGGATGGGGAACAGATACGCAGTATTTT. It codes for CASSSPAGWGTDTQYF.

With regard to this clonotype: Sequence at one end of the junction differs from germline and may be a read error. The chain links TRBV6-1 to TRBJ2-6; 8 bases align to TRBD1. Germline V gene sequence: CDR1 MNHNS, CDR2 SASEGT. The CDR3 runs 15 residues. CDR3 nucleotide sequence: TGTGCCAGCATCGGACAGGGAACGGGGGCCAACTTCCTGACTTTC. As protein: CASIGQGTGANFLTF.

This clonotype came up many times. V gene TRBV25-1 combines with J gene TRBJ1-2; 8 bases agree with TRBD1. The CDR3 has 16 residues. Losses at the gene ends were 1 base for V and 3 bases for J; bases not matched to a gene: 7. CDR1 and CDR2 (germline): MGHDK, SYGVNS. The CDR3 protein is CASSEFEGQAYYGYTF. CDR3 nucleotides: TGTGCCAGCAGTGAATTCGAGGGACAGGCATACTATGGCTACACCTTC.

This clonotype was counted ten times or more. The chain joins TRBV2 to TRBJ2-1; 11 nucleotides agree with TRBD2. The CDR3 is 15 residues long. The junction had 5 bases not matched to a gene; V was cut back by 6 bases and J by 4 bases. Germline V gene data show CDR1 as SNHLY and CDR2 as FYNNEI. The CDR3 DNA reads as TGTGCCAGCAGGGAGACTAGCGGGACATACAATGAGCAGTTCTTC. Translated: CASRETSGTYNEQFF.

This clonotype was observed at least ten times. The gene calls are TRBV7-2 and TRBJ2-1; TRBD2 matches 11 bases. In germline, CDR1 is SGHTA, CDR2 FQGNSA. This CDR3 has 15 residues. After removal of 8 bases from V and 6 bases from J, the junction contained 9 bases not matched to a gene. The CDR3 nucleotides read TGTGCCAGCTTAGCAGGGCTAGCGGGAGGCAATGAGCAGTTCTTC. Its protein product is CASLAGLAGGNEQFF.

This clonotype was observed at least ten times. This sequence joins TRBV27 and TRBJ2-1; no definite D call. Germline CDR1 MNHEY, CDR2 SMNVEV (reference sequence). The ends were cut back, 5 bases at V and 4 bases at J, with 15 bases in the middle. This CDR3 is 15 amino acids long. For the CDR3, the DNA is TGTGCCAGCAGTCCTCCCCCCCGAATTTACAATGAGCAGTTCTTC. It codes for CASSPPPRIYNEQFF.

Many counts were recorded for this clonotype. The CDR3 DNA sequence: TGTGCCAGCAGCGCCGGACAGGGCTCGTCCTACGAGCAGTACTTC. This codes for CASSAGQGSSYEQYF. This chain joins TRBV9 and TRBJ2-7; the match to TRBD1 covers 8 bases. The CDR3 is 15 residues long. Unmatched junction bases numbered 6, after V lost 3 bases and J lost 1 base. Germline CDR1 SGDLS, CDR2 YYNGEE.

The chain links TRBV7-9 to TRBJ1-3; possible D gene TRBD1, 5 bases. Trimming left V 5 bases short and J 0 bases short, with 11 bases between. CDR1 is SEHNR, CDR2 FQNEAQ, per germline (reference sequence). This CDR3 has 15 amino acids. CDR3 sequence reads: CASSRGRSSGNTIYF. The CDR3 region has the DNA TGTGCCAGCAGCCGGGGACGGAGCTCTGGAAACACCATATATTTT.

The sample holds many counts of this clonotype. V gene TRBV6-1 combines with J gene TRBJ2-4; TRBD1 might be the D (5 bases). The CDR3 sequence is 15 residues long. Trimming removed 4 bases from V and 1 base from J, with 11 bases in between. The V gene's germline CDR1 is MNHNS and CDR2 SASEGT. This CDR3 reads CASSGTPGAKNIQYF. The CDR3 region has the DNA TGTGCCAGCAGTGGGACACCCGGCGCCAAAAACATTCAGTACTTC.

This clonotype was recorded a few times. The genes are TRBV28 and TRBJ1-6; 9 bases are shared with TRBD1. The junction had 5 bases not matched to a gene; V was cut back by 4 bases and J by 10 bases. Germline V lookup: CDR1 MDHEN, CDR2 SYDVKM. There are 14 residues in the CDR3. CDR3 in amino acids: CASSSGQGGSPLHF. The CDR3 nucleotides read TGTGCCAGCAGTTCGGGACAGGGCGGGTCACCCCTCCACTTT.

This clonotype occurred many times. The chain links TRBV18 to TRBJ1-1; no firm D call. V lost 3 bases and J 5 bases, leaving 10 bases between the germline ends. CDR1 and CDR2 from the germline V gene are KGHSH and LQKENI. CDR3 length equals 13 residues. In DNA, the CDR3 is TGTGCCAGCTCACCTGGAACAAAGACTGAAGCTTTCTTT. Translated: CASSPGTKTEAFF.

This clonotype has ten or more counts. This chain joins TRBV3-1 and TRBJ1-4, with unresolved D. With 4 bases removed from V and 12 bases from J, the gap between germline ends came to 12 bases. This CDR3 has 12 amino acids. Germline V CDR1 and CDR2: LGHDT, YNNKEL (reference sequence). The CDR3 is CASSLSGVELFF. CDR3 nucleotide sequence: TGTGCCAGCAGCCTCAGCGGGGTGGAACTGTTTTTT. Filled out from reference TRBV3-1 and TRBJ1-4, the complete variable domain reads DTAVSQTPKYLVTQMGNDKSIKCEQNLGHDTMYWYKQDSKKFLKIMFSYNNKELIINETVPNRFSPKSPDKAHLNLHINSLELGDSAVYFCASSLSGVELFFGSGTQLSVL.

This clonotype was counted ten times or more. The chain combines TRBV5-5 with TRBJ2-2, with D tentatively TRBD1 (5 bases). The germline V and J ends were trimmed by 2 bases and 7 bases, with 12 bases remaining between them. The germline CDR1 and CDR2 sequences are SGHKS and YYEKEE (reference sequence). The length of the CDR3 is 14 residues. CDR3 nucleotide sequence: TGTGCCAGCAGCTTTCAAGGGGCGTTCGGGGAGCTGTTTTTT. Translation gives CASSFQGAFGELFF.

This clonotype was counted at least ten times. The chain employs TRBV5-1 and TRBJ2-3, with 7 nucleotides matching TRBD2. The V segment lost 6 bases and the J segment 1 base; nucleotides outside the gene matches: 17. Germline V CDR1 and CDR2: SGHRS, YFSETQ. The CDR3 covers 18 residues. CDR3 bases: TGCGCCAGCACCAAAGGTCCTCGTGCGGGAGAGGGCACAGATACGCAGTATTTT. Encoded protein: CASTKGPRAGEGTDTQYF.

The rearrangement uses TRBV7-3 and TRBJ2-3; D gene ambiguous. Germline CDR1 and CDR2: SGHTA and FQGTGA. Trimming took 6 bases from V and 2 from J, leaving 9 bases between them. There are 13 residues in the CDR3. The CDR3 coding sequence is TGTGCCAGCAGTACGACCTACACAGATACGCAGTATTTT. Translation gives CASSTTYTDTQYF. Supplemented by reference TRBV7-3 and TRBJ2-3, the full variable domain reads GAGVSQTPSNKVTEKGKYVELRCDPISGHTALYWYRQSLGQGPEFLIYFQGTGAADDSGLPNDRFFAVRPEGSVSTLKIQRTERGDSAVYLCASSTTYTDTQYFGPGTRLTVL.

This clonotype occurred many times. The chain joins TRBV10-3 to TRBJ1-1; a possible D gene is TRBD1 (6 bases). This CDR3 comprises 13 residues. Per germline, CDR1 ENHRY and CDR2 SYGVKD. Trimming removed 0 bases at V and 8 bases at J, with 10 bases between. In DNA, the CDR3 is TGTGCCATCAGTGAGTCGATAACAGGGGAAGCTTTCTTT. It translates to CAISESITGEAFF.

Ten or more counts support this clonotype. The chain couples TRBV3-1 to TRBJ1-6; D is unclear. CDR1 is LGHDT and CDR2 is YNNKEL in the germline V gene (reference sequence). The V gene lost 4 bases and the J gene lost 7 bases, with 11 bases spanning the gap. The length of the CDR3 is 14 residues. The CDR3, as DNA: TGTGCCAGCAGCCCGACACCGCTAAATTCACCCCTCCACTTT. Its protein is CASSPTPLNSPLHF.

This clonotype was picked up many times. V gene TRBV6-1 combines with J gene TRBJ1-2; D is uncertain. With 6 bases removed from V and 0 bases from J, the gap between germline ends came to 11 bases. The length of the CDR3 is 14 residues. CDR1 and CDR2 (germline): MNHNS, SASEGT. CDR3 in amino acids: CASRDAVSNYGYTF. CDR3 sequence (DNA): TGTGCCAGCAGGGACGCGGTCTCTAACTATGGCTACACCTTC.

This clonotype was seen many times. The chain employs TRBV7-2 and TRBJ1-1, with TRBD1 identical over 7 bases. This CDR3 contains 13 residues. V was clipped by 3 bases and J by 4 bases; unmatched bases: 2. Per the germline V gene, CDR1 is SGHTA and CDR2 is FQGNSA. The CDR3 sequence: CASSFTGATEAFF. The CDR3 DNA reads as TGTGCCAGCAGCTTTACAGGGGCCACTGAAGCTTTCTTT.

This clonotype was recorded at least ten times. This rearrangement joins TRBV7-9 to TRBJ2-3, with 8 bases fitting TRBD2. The CDR3 is 17 residues long. The J segment lost 2 bases and the V segment lost 1 base, leaving 8 bases of the junction unmatched. CDR1 and CDR2 (germline): SEHNR, FQNEAQ (reference sequence). The CDR3 here is CASSLGSGGGYTDTQYF. The CDR3 DNA is TGTGCCAGCAGCTTAGGATCCGGCGGGGGGTACACAGATACGCAGTATTTT. Looking up the rest from reference TRBV7-9 and TRBJ2-3 gives the full variable domain: DTGVSQNPRHKITKRGQNVTFRCDPISEHNRLYWYRQTLGQGPEFLTYFQNEAQLEKSRLLSDRFSAERPKGSFSTLEIQRTEQGDSAMYLCASSLGSGGGYTDTQYFGPGTRLTVL.